Sequencing of this T cell receptor beta chain was carried out in a study of T-cell memory formation after mild COVID-19. Trimming removed 9 bases at V and 4 bases at J, with 20 bases between. There are 15 residues in the CDR3. Looked up from germline, CDR1 is SGHRS and CDR2 is YFSETQ. Each CDR3 protein gets one entry after TCRdb re-called the 5' RACE reads with MiXCR. This sample yields hundreds of thousands of distinct CDR3 sequences, of which less than 25% are seen a single time; about 8.4% belongs to the top ten. V gene TRBV5-1 combines with J gene TRBJ1-5; D unresolved. The TCR comes from an adult woman who had mild COVID-19 (a few samples of this study predate the infection). Cell type and time point are not known. Sequences were obtained from PBMCs or a T cell subset sorted from them (not recorded which). Written as DNA, the CDR3 is TGCGCCATCACCTGGGTAGAAAGGTGGAATCAGCCCCAGCATTTT. Protein sequence: CAITWVERWNQPQHF.